One sample yielded the 14 T cell receptor beta chains listed below, sequenced in a study of blood T cell repertoires in COVID-19. This table comes from immunoSEQ multiplex PCR, and its TCRdb copy is limited to in-frame clones, with some not included. The table records about 150,000 clones, 84% of them present only once. The sequenced material came from peripheral blood. The receptors stem from a woman aged 45 to 65 in a cohort sampled during active or convalescent COVID-19.

This chain connects TRBV7-9 to TRBJ1-4, with D perhaps TRBD1 (6 bases). CDR3 length: 14 residues. Germline V gene lookup returns CDR1 SEHNR and CDR2 FQNEAQ (reference sequence). V gave up 2 bases and J gave up 7 bases, with 11 bases separating them. Here the CDR3 reads CASSLMTGGEKLFF. In DNA, the CDR3 is TGTGCCAGCAGCTTAATGACAGGTGGTGAAAAACTGTTTTTT.

This clone was counted a single time. This rearrangement joins TRBV10-1 to TRBJ2-3; 11 bases fit TRBD2. Trimming removed 7 bases from V and 4 bases from J; junction bases left unmatched: 7. Germline CDR1 is WNHNN and CDR2 is SYGVQD (reference sequence). The CDR3 covers 15 residues. The CDR3 region has the DNA TGCGCCAGCAACCCACTAGCGGGGGACCCAGATACGCAGTATTTT. This gives the protein CASNPLAGDPDTQYF.

The chain couples TRBV6-5 to TRBJ1-5, with D possibly matching TRBD1 (5 bases). The CDR3 consists of 14 residues. V lost 6 bases and J lost 11, with 20 bases in between. CDR1 and CDR2 (germline): MNHEY, SVGAGI. This CDR3 is CASSPGTYREAQHF. The CDR3 DNA reads TGTGCCAGCAGCCCCGGGACTTACCGGGAGGCCCAGCATTTT.

The chain links TRBV6-2 or TRBV6-3 to TRBJ1-5; 9 nucleotides line up with TRBD1. The germline V gene has CDR1 MNHEY and CDR2 SVGEGT. J gave up 0 bases and V 6 bases, and 12 bases lay outside the gene matches. The CDR3 consists of 18 residues. The CDR3 DNA follows: TGTGCCAGCAGCAGGACCCGGGACAGGGCCGATAGCAATCAGCCCCAGCATTTT. The encoded protein is CASSRTRDRADSNQPQHF.

The chain uses TRBV5-4 and TRBJ2-7; maybe TRBD1 (6 bases). Germline V gene lookup returns CDR1 SGHNT and CDR2 YYREEE (reference sequence). The CDR3 has 15 amino acids. V dropped 1 base and J dropped 2 bases, with 13 bases sitting between them. The CDR3, as DNA: TGTGCCAGCAGCTTGAGTAACAGGGCGACCTACGAGCAGTACTTC. Its protein is CASSLSNRATYEQYF.

A few counts support this clone. The chain recombines TRBV6-5 with TRBJ2-1; perhaps TRBD2 as D (6 bases). The CDR3 has 14 amino acids. The germline V and J ends were trimmed by 6 bases and 1 base, with 10 bases remaining between them. CDR1 is MNHEY and CDR2 is SVGAGI in the germline V gene. CDR3 DNA: TGTGCCAGCAGCTCCGGAGGGTCCTACAATGAGCAGTTCTTC. Translated, it gives CASSSGGSYNEQFF.

In this sample, this clone turned up once. The gene calls are TRBV5-1 and TRBJ2-3, with D perhaps TRBD2 (6 bases). The CDR3 spans 14 residues. V lost 4 bases to trimming and J lost 2 bases, with 11 bases between them. Germline assignment: CDR1 SGHRS and CDR2 YFSETQ. The CDR3 sequence is CASSGGLYTDTQYF. The CDR3 DNA reads as TGCGCCAGCAGCGGCGGACTATACACAGATACGCAGTATTTT.

The chain couples TRBV5-1 to TRBJ2-5; D is possibly TRBD2 (6 bases). The CDR3 is made up of 15 amino acids. Trimming shortened V by 0 bases and J by 1 base, and 10 bases separated the two germline ends. Germline CDR1 SGHRS, CDR2 YFSETQ. CDR3 amino acids: CASSLGGLTQETQYF. The DNA of the CDR3 is TGCGCCAGCAGCTTGGGTGGACTAACCCAAGAGACCCAGTACTTC. The full variable domain, with the rest looked up from reference TRBV5-1 and TRBJ2-5, is KAGVTQTPRYLIKTRGQQVTLSCSPISGHRSVSWYQQTPGQGLQFLFEYFSETQRNKGNFPGRFSGRQFSNSRSEMNVSTLELGDSALYLCASSLGGLTQETQYFGPGTRLLVL.

This sequence joins TRBV15 and TRBJ1-3; D may be TRBD1 (6 bases). The length of the CDR3 is 16 residues. Trimming removed 0 bases from V and 0 bases from J, with 9 bases in between. The germline CDR1 and CDR2 sequences are LNHNV and YYDKDF (reference sequence). Written as DNA, the CDR3 is TGTGCCACCAGCAGAGAAAGGACAGCCTCTGGAAACACCATATATTTT. Encoded protein: CATSRERTASGNTIYF. Drawing the rest from reference TRBV15 and TRBJ1-3, the complete variable domain is DAMVIQNPRYQVTQFGKPVTLSCSQTLNHNVMYWYQQKSSQAPKLLFHYYDKDFNNEADTPDNFQSRRPNTSFCFLDIRSPGLGDTAMYLCATSRERTASGNTIYFGEGSWLTVV.

This clone was seen a single time. The rearrangement links TRBV29-1 to TRBJ1-2, with TRBD1 identical over 12 bases. Germline lookup yields CDR1 SQVTM and CDR2 ANQGSEA. The V gene end was trimmed by 7 bases and the J gene end by 5 bases; junction bases not matched to a gene: 2. The CDR3 is made up of 12 amino acids. CDR3 DNA sequence: TGCAGCGGGGGACAGGGGGCTTATGGCTACACCTTC. This codes for CSGGQGAYGYTF.

The rearrangement uses TRBV7-2 and TRBJ2-7; perhaps TRBD1 as D (5 bases). The V gene lost 5 bases and the J gene lost 3 bases, with 17 bases spanning the gap. Germline V CDR1 and CDR2: SGHTA, FQGNSA. This CDR3 region has 15 residues. The CDR3 reads CASSRQRGPSYEQYF. As DNA, the CDR3 is TGTGCCAGCAGCCGGCAAAGGGGCCCCAGCTACGAGCAGTACTTC.

The chain is built from TRBV24-1 and TRBJ2-7, with 8 bases matching TRBD1. J lost 5 bases, V lost 7 bases, and 6 bases had no gene match. The CDR3 covers 13 residues. Germline-derived CDR1 and CDR2 are KGHDR and SFDVKD. The CDR3 spells CATRGQADHEQYF. The CDR3 bases are TGTGCCACCAGGGGACAGGCGGACCACGAGCAGTACTTC.

The chain employs TRBV7-4 and TRBJ2-5; 11 bases align to TRBD2. V shed 7 bases, J shed 5 bases, and the junction held 6 bases outside the gene matches. This CDR3 comprises 14 residues. The germline gives CDR1 SGHVT, CDR2 SQSDAQ. The CDR3 DNA reads as TGTGCCAGCAACCCTAGCGGGGGGTGGGAGACCCAGTACTTC. Translated, it gives CASNPSGGWETQYF.

The chain recombines TRBV6-5 with TRBJ2-5, with D possibly matching TRBD2 (6 bases). CDR3 length: 15 amino acids. Germline V CDR1 and CDR2: MNHEY, SVGAGI. Trimming took off 6 bases at V and 4 bases at J, with 18 bases between the two ends. CDR3 loop: CASRNRERGRETQYF. The CDR3 DNA follows: TGTGCCAGCAGAAACCGGGAGAGAGGTAGAGAGACCCAGTACTTC.